What follows are 26 T cell receptor beta chains derived from one specimen sequenced in a study of blood T cell repertoires in COVID-19. The method was immunoSEQ multiplex PCR; TCRdb's version includes in-frame clones alone and lacks a portion of them. The table includes 90,000 or so clones, roughly nine tenths detected once. The sample taken for sequencing was peripheral blood. The receptors were sampled from a man aged 55 to 70 with COVID-19, enrolled during active disease.

The V and J genes are TRBV12-3 or TRBV12-4 and TRBJ2-1; 7 nucleotides align to TRBD1. The trim removed 5 bases at V and 9 bases at J, leaving 7 bases unmatched. CDR3 length: 13 residues. The CDR3 DNA reads as TGTGCCAGCAGTACGGACAGGATGGGTGAGCAGTTCTTC. This gives the protein CASSTDRMGEQFF.

V and J are TRBV10-1 and TRBJ2-1, with 7 bases identical to TRBD2. Per germline, CDR1 WNHNN and CDR2 SYGVQD (reference sequence). The V gene end was trimmed by 2 bases and the J gene end by 8 bases; junction bases not matched to a gene: 9. The CDR3 is 15 amino acids. The chain's CDR3 is CASSESGREWDEQFF. DNA for the CDR3: TGCGCCAGCAGTGAGAGTGGGCGGGAGTGGGATGAGCAGTTCTTC.

This clone was observed once. The gene calls are TRBV18 and TRBJ2-7, with 8 bases identical to TRBD1. Germline V gene sequence: CDR1 KGHSH, CDR2 LQKENI. Trimming at V came to 3 bases and at J to 2 bases, leaving 6 bases not matched to a gene. This CDR3 is built from 15 residues. CDR3 nucleotide sequence: TGTGCCAGCTCACCCGAGCGGACAGGGACCTACGAGCAGTACTTC. Translating gives CASSPERTGTYEQYF.

This clone occurred once. The genes are TRBV5-6 and TRBJ2-2, with 10 bases aligning to TRBD1. The CDR3 loop spans 16 amino acids. Looked up from germline, CDR1 is SGHDT and CDR2 is YYEEEE. With 2 bases clipped from V and 5 bases from J, the junction kept 6 bases outside the gene matches. The CDR3 DNA sequence: TGTGCCAGCAGCTTCACGGGACAGGGGATGACCGGGGAGCTGTTTTTT. Amino acid sequence: CASSFTGQGMTGELFF.

The V call is TRBV18, the J call TRBJ2-1, with 7 bases lining up with TRBD1. V shed 3 bases and J 2 bases; nucleotides not matched to a gene: 7. CDR3 length equals 16 residues. Per the germline V gene, CDR1 is KGHSH and CDR2 is LQKENI. Here the CDR3 DNA reads TGTGCCAGCTCACCCGGACAGGTTGGGCCCTACAATGAGCAGTTCTTC. The encoded protein is CASSPGQVGPYNEQFF.

The chain uses TRBV9 and TRBJ2-1; TRBD1 matches at 8 bases. With V trimmed by 4 bases and J by 2 bases, 5 bases remained unmatched. This CDR3 comprises 15 residues. The germline gives CDR1 SGDLS, CDR2 YYNGEE. This CDR3 reads CASSPEGQAYNEQFF. CDR3 DNA sequence: TGTGCCAGCAGCCCAGAGGGACAGGCCTACAATGAGCAGTTCTTC.

The chain is built from TRBV4-3 and TRBJ2-7, with 7 bases that match TRBD2. This CDR3 has 14 residues. V was pared by 1 base and J by 2 bases, with 2 bases of the junction left unmatched. Germline lookup yields CDR1 LGHNA and CDR2 YSLEER. The CDR3 sequence: CASSQGEGPYEQYF. CDR3 nucleotides: TGCGCCAGCAGCCAAGGGGAGGGTCCCTACGAGCAGTACTTC.

V is TRBV2 and J is TRBJ1-1; TRBD1 matches 10 bases. The germline CDR1 and CDR2 sequences are SNHLY and FYNNEI. This CDR3 region has 14 residues. V dropped 10 bases and J dropped 6; count of bases not matched to a gene: 11. CDR3 bases: TGTGCCACTAGGGGGAGGACAGGGGGACCTGAAGCTTTCTTT. As protein: CATRGRTGGPEAFF.

The rearrangement joins TRBV5-5 to TRBJ2-5; TRBD2 aligns across 8 bases. Germline CDR1 and CDR2: SGHKS and YYEKEE (reference sequence). With 0 bases clipped from V and 4 bases from J, the junction kept 5 bases outside the gene matches. This CDR3 is 15 amino acids long. CDR3 sequence: CASSLGPGGSETQYF. The CDR3 bases are TGTGCCAGCAGCTTGGGACCGGGAGGGTCAGAGACCCAGTACTTC.

V and J are TRBV7-8 and TRBJ1-1, with a possible D match to TRBD1 (5 bases). The germline V gene encodes CDR1 SGHVS and CDR2 FQNEAQ. The ends were cut back, 4 bases at V and 1 base at J, with 13 bases in the middle. This CDR3 has 15 residues. CDR3 coding DNA: TGTGCCAGCAGCTCCCTAAATAGGGGGAACACTGAAGCTTTCTTT. Protein sequence: CASSSLNRGNTEAFF.

This sequence joins TRBV19 and TRBJ1-2; D is perhaps TRBD1 (6 bases). Germline V lookup: CDR1 LNHDA, CDR2 SQIVND (reference sequence). V was trimmed by 9 bases and J by 2 bases, leaving 10 bases between them. The CDR3 is 12 residues long. CDR3 coding DNA: TGTGCCAGCTCGGACAGAAACTATGGCTACACCTTC. The encoded protein is CASSDRNYGYTF.

This chain connects TRBV18 to TRBJ2-3, with 11 bases aligning to TRBD2. The CDR3 extends over 15 amino acids. With 2 bases clipped from V and 5 bases from J, the junction kept 3 bases outside the gene matches. Germline V lookup: CDR1 KGHSH, CDR2 LQKENI. CDR3 loop: CASSPLLAGVDTQYF. The CDR3 region has the DNA TGTGCCAGCTCACCATTACTAGCGGGAGTAGATACGCAGTATTTT.

This chain uses TRBV30 with TRBJ1-1; no clear D. V gave up 2 bases and J gave up 4 bases, with 8 bases separating them. The CDR3 has 12 residues. CDR1 GTSNPN and CDR2 SVGIG come from the germline V gene (reference sequence). The CDR3 spells CAWSSARTEAFF. As DNA, the CDR3 is TGTGCCTGGAGTTCAGCGCGCACTGAAGCTTTCTTT.

This clone was seen more than once but under ten times. The genes are TRBV3-1 (or the pseudogene TRBV3-2) and TRBJ2-7; possibly TRBD2 for D (7 bases). Deletions cut 4 bases from V and 13 bases from J, with 17 bases between. The CDR3 extends over 12 amino acids. Germline CDR1 is LGHDT and CDR2 is YNNKEL (reference sequence). CDR3 protein: CASSLGEGHVYF. CDR3 DNA: TGTGCCAGCAGCCTCGGGGAGGGACACGTCTACTTC.

The chain recombines TRBV2 with TRBJ1-4; no definite D call. The CDR3 runs to 12 residues. Trimming removed 3 bases from V and 8 bases from J, with 7 bases in between. CDR1 and CDR2 from the germline V gene are SNHLY and FYNNEI. CDR3 DNA: TGTGCCAGCAGTGAGCCCAGGGAAAAACTGTTTTTT. Protein product: CASSEPREKLFF. Complete variable domain (other parts from reference TRBV2 and TRBJ1-4): EPEVTQTPSHQVTQMGQEVILRCVPISNHLYFYWYRQILGQKVEFLVSFYNNEISEKSEIFDDQFSVERPDGSNFTLKIRSTKLEDSAMYFCASSEPREKLFFGSGTQLSVL.

V and J are TRBV18 and TRBJ2-1; 13 positions match TRBD2. The junction had 12 bases not matched to a gene; V was cut back by 1 base and J by 0 bases. Germline V CDR1 and CDR2: KGHSH, LQKENI. The length of the CDR3 is 21 residues. Written as DNA, the CDR3 is TGTGCCAGCTCACCACGGGGGGGGCAGGGACTAGCGGGATCCTCCTACAATGAGCAGTTCTTC. Translation gives CASSPRGGQGLAGSSYNEQFF.

This chain uses TRBV10-3 with TRBJ2-1; possible D gene TRBD2, 6 bases. This CDR3 comprises 17 residues. Germline-derived CDR1 and CDR2 are ENHRY and SYGVKD. Trimming took 0 bases from V and 0 from J, leaving 12 bases between them. This CDR3 is CAISESSGRGSYNEQFF. For the CDR3, the DNA is TGTGCCATCAGTGAGTCTTCCGGGAGAGGCTCCTACAATGAGCAGTTCTTC.

The chain couples TRBV5-1 to TRBJ1-2; 7 nucleotides agree with TRBD1. In germline, CDR1 is SGHRS, CDR2 YFSETQ. This CDR3 has 15 residues. Germline trimming cut 0 bases from V and 3 bases from J; bases unmatched to any gene: 5. The CDR3 DNA is TGCGCCAGCAGCTTGGGAGGGGGCGAGGACTATGGCTACACCTTC. Amino acid sequence: CASSLGGGEDYGYTF.

The rearrangement links TRBV6-1 to TRBJ1-1, with a possible D match to TRBD1 (5 bases). V gave up 0 bases and J gave up 7 bases, with 6 bases separating them. The V gene's germline CDR1 is MNHNS and CDR2 SASEGT. The CDR3 is made up of 12 amino acids. The CDR3 is CASSEAGGEAFF. CDR3 nucleotides: TGTGCCAGCAGTGAAGCGGGGGGTGAAGCTTTCTTT.

The chain links TRBV29-1 to TRBJ2-3; TRBD2 agrees at 7 bases. J lost 0 bases, V lost 7 bases, and 10 bases had no gene match. Germline V gene data show CDR1 as SQVTM and CDR2 as ANQGSEA. This CDR3 is 15 amino acids long. CDR3 sequence reads: CSATTSSSSTDTQYF. CDR3 nucleotide sequence: TGCAGCGCCACGACTAGCAGCTCTAGCACAGATACGCAGTATTTT.

The chain joins TRBV12-5 to TRBJ2-7; TRBD1 is a possible D gene (5 bases). The CDR3 spans 13 residues. V lost 5 bases and J lost 7, with 15 bases in between. Germline values: CDR1 LGHNT, CDR2 FRNRAP. CDR3: CASGIRQSQEQYF. CDR3 DNA: TGTGCTAGTGGTATCCGACAGAGCCAGGAGCAGTACTTC.

This clone appeared a single time. V gene TRBV27 combines with J gene TRBJ2-7; D not resolved. With 0 bases removed from V and 4 bases from J, the gap between germline ends came to 10 bases. Germline V gene data show CDR1 as MNHEY and CDR2 as SMNVEV (reference sequence). This CDR3 has 14 amino acids. The CDR3 region is CASSLSQRGYEQYF. CDR3 bases: TGTGCCAGCAGTTTATCTCAGCGTGGGTACGAGCAGTACTTC.

The chain uses TRBV30 and TRBJ1-1; D is undetermined. The V end was cut by 4 bases, the J end by 0 bases, with 12 bases between. Germline V CDR1 and CDR2: GTSNPN, SVGIG (reference sequence). There are 14 residues in the CDR3. The CDR3 spells CAWIMTSMNTEAFF. In DNA, the CDR3 is TGTGCCTGGATAATGACAAGCATGAACACTGAAGCTTTCTTT.

The chain employs TRBV28 and TRBJ2-1; 11 bases line up with TRBD2. V lost 4 bases to trimming and J lost 7 bases; unmatched junction nucleotides: 9. The V gene's germline CDR1 is MDHEN and CDR2 SYDVKM. This CDR3 is built from 16 residues. The CDR3 here is CASSSQTSGIRNEQFF. The CDR3 nucleotides are TGTGCCAGCAGTTCCCAGACTAGCGGGATAAGGAATGAGCAGTTCTTC. The variable domain in full, with the rest retrieved from reference TRBV28 and TRBJ2-1, is DVKVTQSSRYLVKRTGEKVFLECVQDMDHENMFWYRQDPGLGLRLIYFSYDVKMKEKGDIPEGYSVSREKKERFSLILESASTNQTSMYLCASSSQTSGIRNEQFFGPGTRLTVL.

The rearrangement links TRBV9 to TRBJ2-1; no reliable D call. V lost 4 bases and J lost 4, with 12 bases in between. Germline V gives CDR1 SGDLS, CDR2 YYNGEE. This CDR3 has 14 amino acids. In DNA form, the CDR3 reads TGTGCCAGCAGCCCTACTTTCCAATACAATGAGCAGTTCTTC. Its protein is CASSPTFQYNEQFF.

This chain links TRBV10-3 with TRBJ2-5; 8 positions match TRBD2. CDR1 ENHRY and CDR2 SYGVKD come from the germline V gene. V lost 3 bases, J lost 5 bases, and 11 bases stayed unmatched. The CDR3 has 16 residues. The DNA of the CDR3 is TGTGCCATCAGTGAAGCGGCTGGACCGGGGGGGGAGACCCAGTACTTC. Translation: CAISEAAGPGGETQYF.